The rows below give T cell receptor beta chains drawn from one sample of a study of T cells in Graves' hyperthyroidism and ophthalmopathy. Using its own MiXCR run on the multiplex PCR reads, TCRdb lists one record per CDR3 protein. Of around 620,000 distinct CDR3 sequences listed, about a sixth are singletons. Sequencing was performed on blood. The receptors shown here come from a woman aged 25-40 years with Graves' hyperthyroidism. The CDR3 runs from the conserved cysteine through the conserved F or W. A D gene is named only where the DNA matches it firmly. Size values are once, few and many counts, or a class for expanded clones, and some rows have none.

-	TRBV5-1	-	TRBJ2-7	CASSLEEVPPYEQYF	TGCGCCAGCAGCTTGGAGGAGGTCCCCCCCTACGAGCAGTACTTC
-	TRBV19	TRBD2	TRBJ2-3	CASSTTGGYTQYF	TGTGCCAGTAGTACAACCGGGGGGTATACGCAGTATTTT
-	TRBV5-8	-	TRBJ1-4	CASSLGQQTNEKLFF	TGTGCCAGCAGCTTGGGACAGCAGACTAATGAAAAACTGTTTTTT
-	TRBV9	TRBD1	TRBJ2-5	CASSASRQGAEEETQCF	TGTGCCAGCAGCGCTAGTCGACAGGGCGCAGAAGAAGAGACCCAGTGCTTC
many	TRBV28	-	TRBJ2-3	CASEQERDTQYF	TGTGCCAGTGAACAGGAACGGGATACGCAGTATTTT
-	TRBV6-2/TRBV6-3	-	TRBJ2-3	CASSYSSGTDLHTDTQYF	TGTGCCAGCAGTTACTCGAGTGGAACAGATCTTCACACAGATACGCAGTATTTT
-	TRBV2	-	TRBJ2-6	CASRGHSGANVLTF	TGTGCCAGCAGGGGCCACTCTGGGGCCAACGTCCTGACTTTC
many	TRBV2	TRBD2	TRBJ2-1	CASSPTSGRVEQFF	TGTGCCAGCAGTCCGACTAGCGGGAGAGTTGAGCAGTTCTTC
-	TRBV5-1	-	TRBJ2-3	CASSELWGDTQYF	TGCGCCAGCAGCGAGCTGTGGGGGGATACGCAGTATTTT
-	TRBV20-1	-	TRBJ1-1	CSARVDRSMNTEAFF	TGCAGTGCTAGAGTTGACAGAAGCATGAACACTGAAGCTTTCTTT
few	TRBV19	TRBD2	TRBJ2-3	CASSAPTEAGVNADTQYF	TGTGCCAGTAGTGCCCCGACCGAAGCGGGAGTGAACGCAGATACGCAGTATTTT
many	TRBV7-2	-	TRBJ2-1	CASSGGGGGISYNEQFF	TGTGCCAGCAGCGGGGGAGGAGGGGGGATCTCCTACAATGAGCAGTTCTTC
few	TRBV6-8	TRBD2	TRBJ2-7	CVSIDPGLADYEQYF	TGTGTCAGCATCGATCCGGGACTAGCGGACTACGAGCAGTACTTC
few	TRBV18	TRBD1	TRBJ2-1	CASSPQGQTYNEQFF	TGTGCCAGCTCACCACAGGGACAGACATACAATGAGCAGTTCTTC
few	TRBV30	TRBD2	TRBJ2-1	CAWSVLAGGYNEQFF	TGTGCCTGGAGTGTCCTAGCGGGGGGATACAATGAGCAGTTCTTC
few	TRBV20-1	-	TRBJ1-5	CSALMGNQPQHF	TGCAGTGCTTTAATGGGCAATCAGCCCCAGCATTTT
-	TRBV5-4	TRBD2	TRBJ2-2	CASSLAGGLGTGELFF	TGTGCCAGCAGCTTGGCGGGGGGGCTGGGCACCGGGGAGCTGTTTTTT
few	TRBV7-9	-	TRBJ2-3	CASSLSVRLPTDTQYF	TGTGCCAGCAGCTTGTCCGTGAGACTACCCACAGATACGCAGTATTTT
many	TRBV19	-	TRBJ1-1	CASSLGQPNAEAFF	TGTGCCAGTAGCCTCGGACAGCCTAACGCTGAAGCTTTCTTT
few	TRBV7-3	-	TRBJ2-2	CASSSPQVGELFF	TGTGCCAGCAGCTCCCCCCAAGTTGGGGAGCTGTTTTTT
many	TRBV11-2	-	TRBJ2-1	CASSPPPLEQFF	TGTGCCAGCAGCCCCCCGCCGCTTGAGCAGTTCTTC
-	TRBV9	-	TRBJ2-2	CASSVEPGLYTGELFF	TGTGCCAGCAGCGTAGAACCGGGACTCTACACCGGGGAGCTGTTTTTT
many	TRBV12-3/TRBV12-4	-	TRBJ2-4	CASSLRSEDIQYF	TGTGCCAGCAGTTTGAGGAGTGAGGACATTCAGTACTTC
many	TRBV5-1	-	TRBJ2-3	CASSPLAVTSTDTQYF	TGCGCCAGCAGCCCCTTAGCGGTAACTAGCACAGATACGCAGTATTTT
many	TRBV12-3/TRBV12-4	-	TRBJ2-2	CASSVQTSPVELFF	TGTGCCAGCAGCGTACAGACCAGTCCGGTAGAGCTGTTTTTT
few	TRBV27	TRBD1	TRBJ1-6	CASSADRGRSPLHF	TGTGCCAGCAGTGCCGACAGGGGCAGATCACCCCTCCACTTT
many	TRBV5-1	-	TRBJ2-3	CASSSGSVTDTQYF	TGCGCCAGCAGCTCCGGGTCTGTCACAGATACGCAGTATTTT
many	TRBV28	-	TRBJ2-7	CASSLAGPYEQYF	TGTGCCAGCAGTTTAGCGGGACCCTACGAGCAGTACTTC
few	TRBV28	-	TRBJ2-7	CASSTDWGSESYEQYF	TGTGCCAGCAGCACTGACTGGGGAAGCGAATCCTACGAGCAGTACTTC
-	TRBV29-1	-	TRBJ2-3	CSVVDRQNTDTQYF	TGCAGCGTCGTGGACCGCCAGAACACAGATACGCAGTATTTT
many	TRBV2	TRBD1	TRBJ1-5	CASSERQGDQPQHF	TGTGCCAGCAGTGAGCGACAGGGCGATCAGCCCCAGCATTTT
many	TRBV5-6	-	TRBJ2-3	CASSLYHRRGSTDTQYF	TGTGCCAGCAGCTTGTACCATCGAAGGGGGAGCACAGATACGCAGTATTTT
-	TRBV2	-	TRBJ1-1	CASSGHTEAFF	TGTGCCAGCAGTGGACACACTGAAGCTTTCTTT
few	TRBV20-1	-	TRBJ2-6	CSARSYAGANVLTF	TGCAGTGCTAGATCGTACGCTGGGGCCAACGTCCTGACTTTC
many	TRBV19	-	TRBJ2-3	CASLGQRHTDTQYF	TGTGCCAGTCTAGGACAGCGCCACACAGATACGCAGTATTTT
many	TRBV3-1	TRBD2	TRBJ2-1	CASSQATSGNYNEQFF	TGTGCCAGCAGCCAAGCAACTAGCGGGAACTACAATGAGCAGTTCTTC
many	TRBV12-3/TRBV12-4	-	TRBJ2-4	CASSPTRTVAKNIQYF	TGTGCCAGCAGCCCTACACGGACAGTAGCCAAAAACATTCAGTACTTC
many	TRBV12-3/TRBV12-4	-	TRBJ1-1	CASSSGSRMNTEAFF	TGTGCCAGCAGCTCCGGCAGTCGGATGAACACTGAAGCTTTCTTT
many	TRBV18	TRBD1	TRBJ1-1	CASSPGGQGTEAFF	TGTGCCAGCTCACCGGGGGGACAGGGTACTGAAGCTTTCTTT
-	TRBV20-1	-	TRBJ1-4	CSAGSGATNEKLFF	TGCAGTGCCGGCTCCGGAGCAACTAATGAAAAACTGTTTTTT
many	TRBV20-1	TRBD2	TRBJ2-2	CSARRSGRAILTGELFF	TGCAGTGCTAGACGTAGCGGGAGGGCCATATTGACCGGGGAGCTGTTTTTT